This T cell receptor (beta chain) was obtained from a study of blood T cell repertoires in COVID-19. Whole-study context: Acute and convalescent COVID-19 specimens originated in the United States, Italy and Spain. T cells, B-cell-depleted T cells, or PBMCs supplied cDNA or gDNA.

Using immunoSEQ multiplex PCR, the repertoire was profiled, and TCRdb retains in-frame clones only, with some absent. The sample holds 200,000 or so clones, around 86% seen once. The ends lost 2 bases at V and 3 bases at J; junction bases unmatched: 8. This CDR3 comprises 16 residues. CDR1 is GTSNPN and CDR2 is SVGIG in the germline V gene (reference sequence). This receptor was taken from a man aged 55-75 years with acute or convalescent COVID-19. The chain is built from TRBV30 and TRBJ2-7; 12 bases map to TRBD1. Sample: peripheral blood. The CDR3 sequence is CAWSRVGQGASYEQYF. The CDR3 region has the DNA TGTGCCTGGAGTCGGGTGGGACAGGGGGCAAGCTACGAGCAGTACTTC.